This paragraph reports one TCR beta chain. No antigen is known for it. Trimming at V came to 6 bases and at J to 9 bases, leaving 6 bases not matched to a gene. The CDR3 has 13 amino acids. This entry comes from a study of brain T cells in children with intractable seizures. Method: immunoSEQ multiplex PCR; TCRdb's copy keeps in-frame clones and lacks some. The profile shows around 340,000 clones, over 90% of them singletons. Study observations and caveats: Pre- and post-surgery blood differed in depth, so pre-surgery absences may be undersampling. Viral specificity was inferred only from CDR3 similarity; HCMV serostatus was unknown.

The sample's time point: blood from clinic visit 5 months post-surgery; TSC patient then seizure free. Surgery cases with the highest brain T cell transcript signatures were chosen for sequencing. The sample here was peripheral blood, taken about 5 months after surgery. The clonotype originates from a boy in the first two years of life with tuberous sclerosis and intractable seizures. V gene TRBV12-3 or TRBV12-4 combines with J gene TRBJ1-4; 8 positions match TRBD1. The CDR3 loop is CASRGGQGKKLFF. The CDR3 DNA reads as TGTGCCAGCAGAGGCGGACAGGGTAAAAAACTGTTTTTT.